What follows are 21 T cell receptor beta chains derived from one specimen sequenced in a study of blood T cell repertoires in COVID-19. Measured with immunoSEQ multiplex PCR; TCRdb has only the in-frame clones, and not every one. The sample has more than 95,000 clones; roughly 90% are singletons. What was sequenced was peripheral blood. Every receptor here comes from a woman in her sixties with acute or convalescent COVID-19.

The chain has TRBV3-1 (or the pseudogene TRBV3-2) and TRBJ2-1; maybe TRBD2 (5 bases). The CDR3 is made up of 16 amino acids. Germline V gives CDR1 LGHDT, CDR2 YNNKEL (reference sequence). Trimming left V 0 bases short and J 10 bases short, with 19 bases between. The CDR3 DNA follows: TGTGCCAGCAGCCAAGATCTTCAGGCTAGCCCCGGGGAGCAGTTCTTC. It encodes CASSQDLQASPGEQFF.

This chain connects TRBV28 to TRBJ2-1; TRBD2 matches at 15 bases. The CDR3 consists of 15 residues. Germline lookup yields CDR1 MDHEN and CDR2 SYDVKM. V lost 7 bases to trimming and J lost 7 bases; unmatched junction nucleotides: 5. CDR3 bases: TGTGCCAGCACCTTCGGACTAGCGGGGGGGAATGAGCAGTTCTTC. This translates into CASTFGLAGGNEQFF.

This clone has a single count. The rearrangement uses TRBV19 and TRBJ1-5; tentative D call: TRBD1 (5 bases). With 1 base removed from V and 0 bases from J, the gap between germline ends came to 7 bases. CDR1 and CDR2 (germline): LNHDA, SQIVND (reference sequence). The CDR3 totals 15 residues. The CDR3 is CASSIVGHSNQPQHF. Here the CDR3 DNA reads TGTGCCAGTAGTATAGTCGGACATAGCAATCAGCCCCAGCATTTT. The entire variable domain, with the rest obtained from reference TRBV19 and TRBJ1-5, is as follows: DGGITQSPKYLFRKEGQNVTLSCEQNLNHDAMYWYRQDPGQGLRLIYYSQIVNDFQKGDIAEGYSVSREKKESFPLTVTSAQKNPTAFYLCASSIVGHSNQPQHFGDGTRLSIL.

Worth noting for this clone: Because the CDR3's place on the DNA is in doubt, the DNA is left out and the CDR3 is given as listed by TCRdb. CDR3 amino acids: CASSLGVAGGTSV. The gene calls are TRBV11-2 and TRBJ2-7; TRBD2, as called in the table, went unchecked against the DNA. From its first to its last residue, the CDR3 has 13 amino acids. CDR1 is SGHAT and CDR2 is FQNNGV in the germline V gene.

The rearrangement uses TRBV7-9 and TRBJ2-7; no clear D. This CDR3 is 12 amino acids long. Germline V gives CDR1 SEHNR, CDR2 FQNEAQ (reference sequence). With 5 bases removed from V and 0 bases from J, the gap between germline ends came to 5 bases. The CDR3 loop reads CASSPYSYEQYF. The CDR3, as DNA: TGTGCCAGCAGCCCCTACTCCTACGAGCAGTACTTC.

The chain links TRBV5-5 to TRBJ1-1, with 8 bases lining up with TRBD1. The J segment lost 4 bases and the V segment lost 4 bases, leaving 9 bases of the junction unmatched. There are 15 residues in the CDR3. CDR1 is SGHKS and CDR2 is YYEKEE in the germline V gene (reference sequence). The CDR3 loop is CASSPPWTGLTEAFF. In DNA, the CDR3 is TGTGCCAGCAGCCCCCCCTGGACAGGGCTCACTGAAGCTTTCTTT.

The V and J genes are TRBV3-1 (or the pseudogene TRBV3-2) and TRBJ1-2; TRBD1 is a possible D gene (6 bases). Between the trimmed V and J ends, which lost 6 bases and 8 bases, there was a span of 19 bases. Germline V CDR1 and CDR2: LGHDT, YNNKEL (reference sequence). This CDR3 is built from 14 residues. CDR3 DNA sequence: TGTGCCAGCAGATCGGACAGATTCTCGGGCGGCTACACCTTC. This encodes CASRSDRFSGGYTF.

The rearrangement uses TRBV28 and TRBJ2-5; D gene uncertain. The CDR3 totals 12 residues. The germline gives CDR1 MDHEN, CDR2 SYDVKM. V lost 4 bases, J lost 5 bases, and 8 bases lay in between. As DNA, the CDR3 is TGTGCCAGCAGTTCCCTCGGGGAGACCCAGTACTTC. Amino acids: CASSSLGETQYF.

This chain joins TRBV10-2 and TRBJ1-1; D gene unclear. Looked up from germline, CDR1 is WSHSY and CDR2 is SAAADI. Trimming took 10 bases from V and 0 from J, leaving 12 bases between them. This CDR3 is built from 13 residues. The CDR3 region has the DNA TGCGCCACCGGCAGGCAGCTGAACACTGAAGCTTTCTTT. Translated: CATGRQLNTEAFF.

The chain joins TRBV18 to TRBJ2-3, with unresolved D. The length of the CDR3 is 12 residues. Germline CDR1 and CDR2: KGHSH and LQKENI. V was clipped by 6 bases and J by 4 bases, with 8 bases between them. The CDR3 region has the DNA TGTGCCAGCTCTCGTCGGGCAGATACGCAGTATTTT. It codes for CASSRRADTQYF.

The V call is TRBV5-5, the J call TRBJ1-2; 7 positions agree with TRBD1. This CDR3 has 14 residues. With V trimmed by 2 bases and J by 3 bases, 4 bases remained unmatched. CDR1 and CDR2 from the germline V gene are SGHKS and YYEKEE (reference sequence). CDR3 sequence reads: CASSLQGSDYGYTF. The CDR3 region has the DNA TGTGCCAGCAGCTTACAGGGGAGTGACTATGGCTACACCTTC.

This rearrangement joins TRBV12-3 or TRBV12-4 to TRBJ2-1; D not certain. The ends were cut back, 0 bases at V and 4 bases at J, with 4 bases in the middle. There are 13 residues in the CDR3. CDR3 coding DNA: TGTGCCAGCAGTTTAGCCGTTTACAATGAGCAGTTCTTC. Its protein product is CASSLAVYNEQFF.

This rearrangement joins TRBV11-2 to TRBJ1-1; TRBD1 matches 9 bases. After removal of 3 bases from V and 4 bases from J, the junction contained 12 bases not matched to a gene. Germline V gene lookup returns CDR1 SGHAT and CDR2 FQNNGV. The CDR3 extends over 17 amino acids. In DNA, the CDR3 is TGTGCCAGCAGCTTGCGTCCGGGACAGGGAGGCAGCACTGAAGCTTTCTTT. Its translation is CASSLRPGQGGSTEAFF. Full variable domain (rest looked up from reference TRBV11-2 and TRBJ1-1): EAGVAQSPRYKIIEKRQSVAFWCNPISGHATLYWYQQILGQGPKLLIQFQNNGVVDDSQLPKDRFSAERLKGVDSTLKIQPAKLEDSAVYLCASSLRPGQGGSTEAFFGQGTRLTVV.

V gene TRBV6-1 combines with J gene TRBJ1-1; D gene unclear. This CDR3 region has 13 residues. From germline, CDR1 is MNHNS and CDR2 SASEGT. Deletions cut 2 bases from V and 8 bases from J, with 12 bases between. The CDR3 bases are TGTGCCAGCAGTGAACGGAGGAAAGCCGAAGCTTTCTTT. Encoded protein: CASSERRKAEAFF.

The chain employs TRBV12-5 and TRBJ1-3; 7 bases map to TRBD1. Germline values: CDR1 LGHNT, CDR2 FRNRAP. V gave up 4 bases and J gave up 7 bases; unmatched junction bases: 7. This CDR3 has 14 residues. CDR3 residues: CASGSYPGQNTIYF. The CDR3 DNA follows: TGTGCTAGTGGTTCATACCCGGGACAGAACACCATATATTTT. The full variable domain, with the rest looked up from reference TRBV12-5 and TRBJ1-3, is DARVTQTPRHKVTEMGQEVTMRCQPILGHNTVFWYRQTMMQGLELLAYFRNRAPLDDSGMPKDRFSAEMPDATLATLKIQPSEPRDSAVYFCASGSYPGQNTIYFGEGSWLTVV.

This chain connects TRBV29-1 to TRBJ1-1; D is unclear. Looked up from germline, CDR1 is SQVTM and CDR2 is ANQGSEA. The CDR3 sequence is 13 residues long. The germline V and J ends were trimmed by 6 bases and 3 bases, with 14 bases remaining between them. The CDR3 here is CSVGESWDTEAFF. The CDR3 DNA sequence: TGCAGCGTCGGGGAGAGCTGGGACACTGAAGCTTTCTTT.

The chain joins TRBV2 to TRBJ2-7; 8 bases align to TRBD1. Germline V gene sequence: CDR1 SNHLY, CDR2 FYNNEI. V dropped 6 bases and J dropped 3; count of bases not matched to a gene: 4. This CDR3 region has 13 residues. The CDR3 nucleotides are TGTGCCAGCAGCGGACAGGGCCGCTACGAGCAGTACGTC. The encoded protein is CASSGQGRYEQYV.

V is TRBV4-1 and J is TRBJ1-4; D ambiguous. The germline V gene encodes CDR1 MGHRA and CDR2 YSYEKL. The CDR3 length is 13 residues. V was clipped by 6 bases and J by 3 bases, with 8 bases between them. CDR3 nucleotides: TGCGCCAGCAGTATAGCAGCTAATGAAAAACTGTTTTTT. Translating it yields CASSIAANEKLFF.

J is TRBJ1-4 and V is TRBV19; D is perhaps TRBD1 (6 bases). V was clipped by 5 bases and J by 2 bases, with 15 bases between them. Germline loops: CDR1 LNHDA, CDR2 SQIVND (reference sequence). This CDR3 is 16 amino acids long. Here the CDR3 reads CASSQSRGSTNEKLFF. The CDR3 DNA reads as TGTGCCAGTAGTCAATCCAGGGGAAGCACTAATGAAAAACTGTTTTTT.

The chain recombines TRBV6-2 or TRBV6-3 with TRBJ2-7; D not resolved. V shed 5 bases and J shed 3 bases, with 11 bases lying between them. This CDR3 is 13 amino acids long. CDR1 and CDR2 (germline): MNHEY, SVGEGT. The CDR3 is CASSTWSHYEQYV. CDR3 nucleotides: TGTGCCAGCAGTACTTGGTCGCACTACGAGCAGTACGTC.

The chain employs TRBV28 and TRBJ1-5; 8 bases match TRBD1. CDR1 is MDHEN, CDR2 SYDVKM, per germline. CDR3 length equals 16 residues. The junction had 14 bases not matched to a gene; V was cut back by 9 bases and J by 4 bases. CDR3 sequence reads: CASEGRGRVRNQPQHF. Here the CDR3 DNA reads TGTGCCAGTGAGGGCAGGGGGCGCGTCCGGAATCAGCCCCAGCATTTT.